One and the same sample provided the 9 T cell receptor beta chains below, sequenced in a study of blood T cell repertoires in COVID-19. Produced via immunoSEQ multiplex PCR; TCRdb's table is partial and in-frame only. There are 150,000 to 200,000 clones in the sample; roughly 83% occur only once, and 5.2% lies in the top ten. The sample taken for sequencing was PBMCs or T cells enriched from blood (not recorded which). The receptors originated from a man between 65 and 79 years old who had been exposed to COVID-19.

J is TRBJ1-2 and V is TRBV10-2; TRBD1 is a possible D gene (5 bases). CDR1 and CDR2 (germline): WSHSY, SAAADI. The CDR3 is 13 residues long. The V gene lost 6 bases and the J gene lost 7 bases, with 15 bases spanning the gap. CDR3 in DNA: TGCGCCAGCAGGGCCGGGGGTGTTCGTGGCTACACCTTC. Residues: CASRAGGVRGYTF.

The genes are TRBV28 and TRBJ1-1; D is ambiguous. In germline, CDR1 is MDHEN, CDR2 SYDVKM. Trimming stripped 4 bases from V and 4 bases from J, with 4 bases between. CDR3 length: 11 amino acids. CDR3 nucleotides: TGTGCCAGCAGTTCGAGCACTGAAGCTTTCTTT. This codes for CASSSSTEAFF.

The chain is built from TRBV11-1 and TRBJ2-2; D remains ambiguous. CDR1 is SGHAT and CDR2 is FQDESV in the germline V gene (reference sequence). The CDR3 is 13 residues long. V was clipped by 4 bases and J by 5 bases, with 8 bases between them. CDR3 region: CASSYLETGELFF. The DNA of the CDR3 is TGTGCCAGCAGCTATCTAGAAACCGGGGAGCTGTTTTTT.

The V call is TRBV7-8, the J call TRBJ1-2; D not resolved. CDR1 is SGHVS and CDR2 is FQNEAQ in the germline V gene. This CDR3 region has 11 residues. With 5 bases removed from V and 8 bases from J, the gap between germline ends came to 9 bases. Here the CDR3 DNA reads TGTGCCAGCAGCCCCCGTTTAGGCTACACCTTC. Translated, it gives CASSPRLGYTF.

The V and J genes are TRBV11-2 and TRBJ2-5; 7 bases align to TRBD2. Per germline, CDR1 SGHAT and CDR2 FQNNGV. The CDR3 runs 13 residues. With 3 bases clipped from V and 2 bases from J, the junction kept 0 bases outside the gene matches. The CDR3 spells CASSLGLQETQYF. The CDR3 nucleotides are TGTGCCAGCAGCTTGGGACTACAAGAGACCCAGTACTTC.

CDR3 nucleotide sequence: TGTGCCAGCAGCTCTAAATATACGGGTAGCTCTGGAAACACCATATATTTT. It specifies CASSSKYTGSSGNTIYF. V is TRBV3-1 (or the pseudogene TRBV3-2) and J is TRBJ1-3; the D is unclear. Trimming left V 5 bases short and J 0 bases short, with 17 bases between. CDR1 and CDR2 (germline): LGHDT, YNNKEL (reference sequence). The CDR3 is 17 amino acids.

The chain joins TRBV6-5 to TRBJ1-2; D uncertain. This CDR3 comprises 15 residues. Germline V lookup: CDR1 MNHEY, CDR2 SVGAGI. Trimming shortened V by 4 bases and J by 3 bases, and 15 bases separated the two germline ends. The CDR3 DNA is TGTGCCAGCAGTTCCCCTGGGAGGGCCGACTATGGCTACACCTTC. It is translated as CASSSPGRADYGYTF.

The chain joins TRBV13 to TRBJ2-7; TRBD1 might be the D (6 bases). Germline loops: CDR1 PRHDT, CDR2 FYEKMQ (reference sequence). This CDR3 comprises 16 residues. Trimming took off 2 bases at V and 3 bases at J, with 17 bases between the two ends. The CDR3 DNA is TGTGCCAGCAGCTTACGTTTGACAGGAGGATACTACGAGCAGTACTTC. Its protein is CASSLRLTGGYYEQYF. The variable domain in full, completed from reference TRBV13 and TRBJ2-7, reads AAGVIQSPRHLIKEKRETATLKCYPIPRHDTVYWYQQGPGQDPQFLISFYEKMQSDKGSIPDRFSAQQFSDYHSELNMSSLELGDSALYFCASSLRLTGGYYEQYFGPGTRLTVT.

The chain has TRBV2 and TRBJ2-5; the match to TRBD2 covers 7 bases. The V gene's germline CDR1 is SNHLY and CDR2 FYNNEI. Unmatched junction bases numbered 10, after V lost 2 bases and J lost 7 bases. The CDR3 extends over 15 amino acids. The chain's CDR3 is CASSESRASGGTQYF. CDR3 DNA: TGTGCCAGCAGTGAATCCAGGGCTAGCGGAGGGACCCAGTACTTC.